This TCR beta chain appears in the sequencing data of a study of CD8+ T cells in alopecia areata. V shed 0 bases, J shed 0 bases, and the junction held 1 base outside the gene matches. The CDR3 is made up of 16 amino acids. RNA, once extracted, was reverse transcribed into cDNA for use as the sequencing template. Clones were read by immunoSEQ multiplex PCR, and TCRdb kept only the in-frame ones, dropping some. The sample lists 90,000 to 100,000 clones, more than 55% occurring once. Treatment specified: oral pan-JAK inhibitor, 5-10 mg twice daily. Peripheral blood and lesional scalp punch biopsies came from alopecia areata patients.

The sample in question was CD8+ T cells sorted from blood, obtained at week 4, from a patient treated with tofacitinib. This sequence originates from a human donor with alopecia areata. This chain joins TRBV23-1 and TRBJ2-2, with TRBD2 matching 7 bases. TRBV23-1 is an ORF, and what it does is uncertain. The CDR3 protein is CASSQSGLANTGELFF. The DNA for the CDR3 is TGCGCCAGCAGTCAATCCGGACTAGCGAACACCGGGGAGCTGTTTTTT.